A selection of T cell receptor beta chains follows, all from one sample in a study of tumor-infiltrating lymphocytes in oesophageal squamous cell carcinoma. Via MiXCR, TCRdb re-called the PCR reads, giving one row per CDR3 protein. The data show approximately 18,000 distinct CDR3 sequences, 42% seen once. The sequencing sample was made of normal esophageal tissue next to the tumor. Every receptor here comes from a female donor with esophageal squamous cell carcinoma. Each CDR3 is given with its conserved first and last residue. A D gene is named only where the DNA matches it firmly. Clone sizes are given selectively: once, few, many, or a class where the clone is expanded.

V: TRBV7-2; J: TRBJ2-3; size: NA; D: NA; DNA: TGTGCCAGCAGCTTACTGGTGGTGATCACAGATACGCAGTATTTT; CDR3: CASSLLVVITDTQYF
V: TRBV7-8; J: TRBJ2-1; size: NA; D: NA; DNA: TGTGCCAGCAGCTTAGCGTATCCGACGGGCCAAGGTGACAACTACAATGAGCAGTTCTTC; CDR3: CASSLAYPTGQGDNYNEQFF
V: TRBV11-2; J: TRBJ2-2; size: few; D: NA; DNA: TGTGCCAGCAGCTTAATCGGGGAGCTGTTTTTT; CDR3: CASSLIGELFF
V: TRBV18; J: TRBJ2-1; size: many; D: NA; DNA: TGTGCCAGCTCACAATGGACAGACTACAATGAGCAGTTCTTC; CDR3: CASSQWTDYNEQFF
V: TRBV7-9; J: TRBJ2-2; size: many; D: TRBD1; DNA: TGTGCCAGCAGCACGCTGACAGGGGCCACCGGGGAGCTGTTTTTT; CDR3: CASSTLTGATGELFF
V: TRBV6-2/TRBV6-3; J: TRBJ1-5; size: NA; D: TRBD1; DNA: TGTGCCAGCATCGGGACAGGGGAAAGACCGCCCCAGCATTTT; CDR3: CASIGTGERPPQHF
V: TRBV6-1; J: TRBJ2-3; size: NA; D: NA; DNA: TGTGCCAGCAATAGGGGGGTAGCAGATACGCAGTATTTT; CDR3: CASNRGVADTQYF
V: TRBV19; J: TRBJ2-2; size: few; D: NA; DNA: TGTGCCAGTAGTATCCCCCCTGGGGAGCTGTTTTTT; CDR3: CASSIPPGELFF
V: TRBV6-1; J: TRBJ1-5; size: many; D: NA; DNA: TGTGCCAGCAGTCGGGACGTCAATCAGCCCCAGCATTTT; CDR3: CASSRDVNQPQHF
V: TRBV28; J: TRBJ2-1; size: NA; D: NA; DNA: TGTGCCAGCAGTGGGACTGAGGATGAGCAGTTCTTC; CDR3: CASSGTEDEQFF
V: TRBV19; J: TRBJ2-6; size: many; D: NA; DNA: TGTGCCAGTAGTAGGGCTCGGGGACCGAGCTCTGGGGCCAACGTCCTGACTTTC; CDR3: CASSRARGPSSGANVLTF
V: TRBV19; J: TRBJ1-5; size: few; D: NA; DNA: TGTGCCAGTAGTAGGGGGTGGGGTCAGCCCCAGCATTTT; CDR3: CASSRGWGQPQHF
V: TRBV5-6; J: TRBJ2-6; size: many; D: NA; DNA: NA; CDR3: CASRVKRWLHLRF
V: TRBV7-2; J: TRBJ2-3; size: NA; D: NA; DNA: TGTGCCAGCAGCTTCCACATCGACAGCGCAGATACGCAGTATTTT; CDR3: CASSFHIDSADTQYF
V: TRBV6-1; J: TRBJ2-4; size: many; D: TRBD1; DNA: TGTGCCAGCATAGACCACGGGACAGACATTCAGTACTTC; CDR3: CASIDHGTDIQYF
V: TRBV19; J: TRBJ2-1; size: NA; D: NA; DNA: TGTGCCAGTCGTCGTGGGGGGTTTACGGATGAGCAGTTCTTC; CDR3: CASRRGGFTDEQFF
V: TRBV6-6; J: TRBJ2-1; size: NA; D: NA; DNA: TGTGCCAGCAGGCGGGGTGGATACAATGAGCAGTTCTTC; CDR3: CASRRGGYNEQFF
V: TRBV19; J: TRBJ1-3; size: NA; D: NA; DNA: TGTGCCAGTATCCCTCCAGGGATTGGAAACACCATATATTTT; CDR3: CASIPPGIGNTIYF
V: TRBV7-9; J: TRBJ2-1; size: medium-sized; D: NA; DNA: TGTGCCAGCAGCTTAGCTACAGGGTTCGATGAGCAGTTCTTC; CDR3: CASSLATGFDEQFF
V: TRBV10-3; J: TRBJ2-3; size: once; D: NA; DNA: TGTGCCATCAAGGTCCCTCTTGGCAGGTACGGAGATACGCAGTATTTT; CDR3: CAIKVPLGRYGDTQYF
V: TRBV7-6; J: TRBJ2-5; size: few; D: NA; DNA: TGTGCCAGCAGCGTTGGAGAGACCCAGTACTTC; CDR3: CASSVGETQYF
V: TRBV7-2; J: TRBJ2-1; size: medium-sized; D: TRBD2; DNA: TGTGCCAGCAGCTGGACTAGCGGGAACCTATACAATGAGCAGTTCTTC; CDR3: CASSWTSGNLYNEQFF
V: TRBV9; J: TRBJ1-2; size: few; D: NA; DNA: TGTGCCAGCAGCGGGCCCGGTGGCTATGGCTACACCTTC; CDR3: CASSGPGGYGYTF
V: TRBV11-2; J: TRBJ1-1; size: many; D: NA; DNA: TGTGCCAGCAGCTTAGACAGGTTGGGCACTGAAGCTTTCTTT; CDR3: CASSLDRLGTEAFF
V: TRBV7-2; J: TRBJ1-2; size: NA; D: NA; DNA: TGTGCCAGCAGTCCTATTGCGGGTAGGGGAGGTACCAACTATGGCTACACCTTC; CDR3: CASSPIAGRGGTNYGYTF
V: TRBV11-2; J: TRBJ2-7; size: many; D: TRBD1; DNA: TGTGCCAGCAGCTCCGGGACAGGGAATTACGAGCAGTACTTC; CDR3: CASSSGTGNYEQYF
V: TRBV9; J: TRBJ2-7; size: NA; D: NA; DNA: TGTGCCAGTTCGACCAACCCTCGGAGTTACGAGCAGTACTTC; CDR3: CASSTNPRSYEQYF
V: TRBV7-8; J: TRBJ2-1; size: medium-sized; D: TRBD2; DNA: TGTGCCAGCAAAAGCGGGAGGACCAACAATGAGCAGTTCTTC; CDR3: CASKSGRTNNEQFF
V: TRBV11-3; J: TRBJ2-7; size: many; D: NA; DNA: TGTGCCAGCAGCTCCAGAATTAAACCCTACGAGCAGTACTTC; CDR3: CASSSRIKPYEQYF
V: TRBV29-1; J: TRBJ2-1; size: NA; D: NA; DNA: TGCAGCGTTGTACGGGCTGACAATGAGCAGTTCTTC; CDR3: CSVVRADNEQFF
V: TRBV10-3; J: TRBJ1-6; size: NA; D: NA; DNA: TGTGCCATTAGTGGTGGCGAGGGAACCTACGAGCAGTACTTT; CDR3: CAISGGEGTYEQYF
V: TRBV12-3/TRBV12-4; J: TRBJ2-5; size: many; D: NA; DNA: TGTGCCAGCACCCTGGGAAGATCCCGGGCTATCCCGGGGGACTTC; CDR3: CASTLGRSRAIPGDF
V: TRBV7-2; J: TRBJ2-1; size: few; D: TRBD1; DNA: TGTGCCAGCAGCTCGATAGGGACAGTACAGGGAGCTGAGCAGTTCTTC; CDR3: CASSSIGTVQGAEQFF
V: TRBV2; J: TRBJ2-3; size: NA; D: NA; DNA: TGTGCCAGCAGGTGGGGGCGGGACACAGATACGCAGTATTTT; CDR3: CASRWGRDTDTQYF
V: TRBV6-1; J: TRBJ2-7; size: NA; D: NA; DNA: TGTGCCAGCATGCCACGGGGGTCTAGTTACGAGCAGTACTTC; CDR3: CASMPRGSSYEQYF
V: TRBV24-1; J: TRBJ2-5; size: NA; D: TRBD1; DNA: TGTGCCACCAGCTCGGTTACGACAGGGGATGGGGACAATGAGCAGTACTTC; CDR3: CATSSVTTGDGDNEQYF
V: TRBV6-2/TRBV6-3; J: TRBJ2-2; size: many; D: NA; DNA: TGTGCCAGCAGTTACTGGACCGGGGAGCTGTTTTTT; CDR3: CASSYWTGELFF
V: TRBV7-3; J: TRBJ2-3; size: NA; D: TRBD2; DNA: TGTGCCAGCAGCTTCCTCGGGGGGGCAATAGATACGCAGTATTTT; CDR3: CASSFLGGAIDTQYF
V: TRBV7-9; J: TRBJ2-7; size: NA; D: TRBD2; DNA: TGTGCCAGCAGCTTAGCCGGACTAGCGGGGTACAATGAGCAGTACTTC; CDR3: CASSLAGLAGYNEQYF
V: TRBV7-7; J: TRBJ2-5; size: NA; D: TRBD2; DNA: TGTGCTAGCAGCTTGCGACTAGCGGGAAGCGAGACCCAGTACTTC; CDR3: CASSLRLAGSETQYF
V: TRBV6-1; J: TRBJ2-1; size: NA; D: TRBD1; DNA: TGTGCCAGCACCTCCGGGACAGGGGGGACTGGGCCCTACAATGAGCAGTTCTTC; CDR3: CASTSGTGGTGPYNEQFF
V: TRBV6-1; J: TRBJ2-3; size: many; D: NA; DNA: TGTGCCAGCAGTTCCACACTAGCTGTCACAGATACGCAGTATTTT; CDR3: CASSSTLAVTDTQYF
V: TRBV24-1; J: TRBJ2-1; size: NA; D: NA; DNA: TGTGCCACCAGTTTTAGGAATGAGCAGTTCTTC; CDR3: CATSFRNEQFF
V: TRBV7-6; J: TRBJ2-7; size: large; D: NA; DNA: TGTGCCAGCAGCTCGGGTCGGAACGAGCAGTACTTC; CDR3: CASSSGRNEQYF
V: TRBV12-3/TRBV12-4; J: TRBJ2-1; size: NA; D: NA; DNA: TGTGCCAGCAGTTTGGGTGGGGGGTCCTACAATGAGCAGTTCTTC; CDR3: CASSLGGGSYNEQFF
V: TRBV7-7; J: TRBJ2-1; size: large; D: NA; DNA: TGTGCTAGCAGCTTAGGTCCTGCAGGGGACAATGAGCAGTTCTTC; CDR3: CASSLGPAGDNEQFF
V: TRBV7-3; J: TRBJ2-1; size: many; D: TRBD2; DNA: TGTGCCAGCAGCTTAAGCGGGGGGAGTTACAATGAGCAGTTCTTC; CDR3: CASSLSGGSYNEQFF
V: TRBV7-9; J: TRBJ1-2; size: many; D: NA; DNA: TGTGCCAGCAGCCATAAGGACAGCCCCAACTATGGCTACACCTTC; CDR3: CASSHKDSPNYGYTF
V: TRBV7-3; J: TRBJ2-4; size: NA; D: NA; DNA: TGTGCCAGCAGCTTAGAGTCGGGAATGGGGCACGCCACAGATACGCAGTACTTC; CDR3: CASSLESGMGHATDTQYF
V: TRBV7-3; J: TRBJ2-1; size: few; D: TRBD2; DNA: TGTGCCAGCAGCCCGCCGGGAGGAGGAGGCAACAATGAGCAGTTCTTC; CDR3: CASSPPGGGGNNEQFF
V: TRBV7-3; J: TRBJ2-4; size: NA; D: TRBD2; DNA: TGTGCCAGCAGCTTCACACAACCTTTGCGGGAGGGCCAGCTAGCCAAAAACATTCAGTACTTC; CDR3: CASSFTQPLREGQLAKNIQYF
V: TRBV7-3; J: TRBJ2-5; size: medium-sized; D: TRBD1; DNA: TGTGCCAGCAGCACGACAGGGGGAGAGACCCAGTACTTC; CDR3: CASSTTGGETQYF
V: TRBV12-3/TRBV12-4; J: TRBJ2-1; size: NA; D: NA; DNA: TGTGCCAGCAGACTATTGCGGGAACTTTCCTACAATGAGCAGTTCTTC; CDR3: CASRLLRELSYNEQFF
V: TRBV7-6; J: TRBJ2-7; size: NA; D: NA; DNA: TGTGCCAGCAGCTTAGTAGCAGGACACTCCTACGAGCAGTACTTC; CDR3: CASSLVAGHSYEQYF
V: TRBV7-9; J: TRBJ2-1; size: many; D: NA; DNA: TGTGCCAGCAGCTCCTGGACAGTGAGCTCCTACAATGAGCAGTTCTTC; CDR3: CASSSWTVSSYNEQFF
V: TRBV29-1; J: TRBJ2-1; size: NA; D: NA; DNA: TGCAGCGTTTCGTTAGCGCTCGTATACAATGAGCAGTTCTTC; CDR3: CSVSLALVYNEQFF
V: TRBV6-6; J: TRBJ2-5; size: NA; D: NA; DNA: TGTGCCAGCAGTTACGGCTCACCCCGTGAAGGGACCCAGTACTTC; CDR3: CASSYGSPREGTQYF